This entry features one T cell receptor (beta chain) sequence. Its cognate antigen is unknown. The time point was: week 5, during vaccination. Each dose of the vaccine consisted of 300 ug of mutant IDH1 20-mer peptide, with topical imiquimod. New astrocytomas of WHO grade 3 or 4 that were IDH1-mutant and ATRX-lost were found in the donors. Generated by immunoSEQ multiplex PCR, the TCRdb table keeps only in-frame clones and is missing some. The sample carries around 78,000 clones, 91% recorded once. The data were taken from a study of a mutant IDH1 vaccine in newly diagnosed glioma. Looking at the study overall: The patients received vaccinations eight times, in weeks 1, 3, 5, 7, 11, 15, 19 and 23. Treated patients had a mean age of roughly 40 years and an approximately 62% male, around 38% female split.

Study-level points and caveats: Seemingly, top peripheral T cell clonotype changes bore no relation to pseudoprogression.

This receptor was identified in a woman aged 45 to 65 with glioma. The sample was PBMCs, taken from a glioma patient whose treatment included an IDH1 peptide vaccine.

CDR3 in DNA: TGTGCCAGCAGCTTTGACCCGACAGGGGTGGAGGGCTACACCTTC. Its protein product is CASSFDPTGVEGYTF. The chain uses TRBV7-6 and TRBJ1-2, with 8 nucleotides matching TRBD1. V shed 3 bases and J 8 bases; nucleotides not matched to a gene: 11. CDR3 length equals 15 residues. CDR1 is SGHVS and CDR2 is FNYEAQ in the germline V gene.